At least ten counts were recorded for the clone carrying this TCR beta chain. This entry belongs to a study of T-cell reconstitution after alpha-beta-depleted transplantation in children. From germline, CDR1 is SEHNR and CDR2 FQNEAQ (reference sequence). The CDR3 has 13 residues. Trimming stripped 3 bases from V and 0 bases from J, with 6 bases between. Unique molecular identifiers tagged the TCRbeta library. MiXCR was run by TCRdb on the PCR reads, yielding one entry per CDR3 protein. The table includes roughly 300,000 distinct CDR3 sequences, almost 10% detected once. This sequence joins TRBV7-9 and TRBJ2-7; D is uncertain. The material sequenced was PBMCs from the stem cell graft donor, taken from the stem cell graft. This sequence originates from a human donor who donated a stem cell graft to a child with SCID. This chain's CDR3 is CASSFPSSYEQYF. CDR3 nucleotide sequence: TGTGCCAGCAGCTTCCCTAGCTCCTACGAGCAGTACTTC. The full variable domain, its missing parts supplied by reference TRBV7-9 and TRBJ2-7, is DTGVSQNPRHKITKRGQNVTFRCDPISEHNRLYWYRQTLGQGPEFLTYFQNEAQLEKSRLLSDRFSAERPKGSFSTLEIQRTEQGDSAMYLCASSFPSSYEQYFGPGTRLTVT.